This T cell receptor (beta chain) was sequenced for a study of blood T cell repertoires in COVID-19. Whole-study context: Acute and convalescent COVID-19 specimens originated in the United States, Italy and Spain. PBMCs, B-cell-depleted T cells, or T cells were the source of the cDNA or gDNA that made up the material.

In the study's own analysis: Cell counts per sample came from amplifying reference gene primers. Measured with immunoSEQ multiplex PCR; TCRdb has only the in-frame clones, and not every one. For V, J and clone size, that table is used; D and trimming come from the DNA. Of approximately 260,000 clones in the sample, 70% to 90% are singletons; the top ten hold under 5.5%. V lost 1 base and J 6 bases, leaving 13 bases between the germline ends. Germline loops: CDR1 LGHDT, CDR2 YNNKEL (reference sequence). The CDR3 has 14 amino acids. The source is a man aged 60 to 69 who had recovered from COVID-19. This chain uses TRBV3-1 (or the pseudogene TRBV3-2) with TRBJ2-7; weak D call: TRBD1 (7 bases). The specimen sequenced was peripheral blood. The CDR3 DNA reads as TGTGCCAGCAGCCAAGGGAGGGGGCTTGGCGAGCAGTACTTC. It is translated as CASSQGRGLGEQYF.